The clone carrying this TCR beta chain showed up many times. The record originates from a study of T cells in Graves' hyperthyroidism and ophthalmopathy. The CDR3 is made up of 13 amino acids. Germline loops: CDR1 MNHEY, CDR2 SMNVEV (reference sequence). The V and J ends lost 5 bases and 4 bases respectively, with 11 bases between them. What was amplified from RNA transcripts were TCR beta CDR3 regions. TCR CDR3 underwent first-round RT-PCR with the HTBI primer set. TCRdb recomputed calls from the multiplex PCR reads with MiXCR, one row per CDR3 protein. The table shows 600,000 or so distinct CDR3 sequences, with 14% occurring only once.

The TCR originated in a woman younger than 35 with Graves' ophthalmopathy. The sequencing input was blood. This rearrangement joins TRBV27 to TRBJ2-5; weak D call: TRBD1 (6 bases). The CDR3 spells CASSPDRRETQYF. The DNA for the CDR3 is TGTGCCAGCAGTCCTGACAGGAGAGAGACCCAGTACTTC.